This is a list of T cell receptor beta chains from one sample in a study of blood T cell repertoires in COVID-19. The method was immunoSEQ multiplex PCR; TCRdb's version includes in-frame clones alone and lacks a portion of them. The repertoire has 100,000 to 150,000 clones, roughly 90% of them found once; the top ten carry roughly 4.3%. Material: peripheral blood. The receptor source for this set is a man aged 60 to 75 with COVID-19, enrolled during active disease. Each CDR3 is given with its conserved first and last residue. The D gene is left open where the match is weak. A row's size may be missing; if present it is once, few, many or a size class.

abundance	v_gene	j_gene	d_gene	CDR3nt	CDR3aa
-	TRBV10-3	TRBJ1-5	-	TGTGCCATCAGTGAGTCGGGGGGTCAAAATCAGCCCCAGCATTTT	CAISESGGQNQPQHF
once	TRBV10-3	TRBJ2-7	-	TGTGCCGTACATGGGACAGCGGGCGACGACGAGCAGTACTTC	CAVHGTAGDDEQYF
-	TRBV29-1	TRBJ1-1	TRBD1	TGCAGCGCTCACAGGGGGCTGGATACTGAAGCTTTCTTT	CSAHRGLDTEAFF
-	TRBV25-1	TRBJ1-1	-	TGTGCCAGCAGACAGGGATTTGTTACTGAAGCTTTCTTT	CASRQGFVTEAFF
once	TRBV15	TRBJ2-1	-	TGTGCCACAGAGAGCCAGGGGGGAACCTACAATGAGCAGTTCTTC	CATESQGGTYNEQFF
-	TRBV5-6	TRBJ2-3	-	TGTGCCAGCAGCTTCCGGACTCTCACAGATACGCAGTATTTT	CASSFRTLTDTQYF
-	TRBV7-9	TRBJ1-2	TRBD1	TGTGCCAGCAGCGCCGGGACAGGTGGCTACACCTTC	CASSAGTGGYTF
-	TRBV2	TRBJ1-1	-	TGTGCCAGCAGGCGGGGGGAAGGCACTGAAGCTTTCTTT	CASRRGEGTEAFF
-	TRBV28	TRBJ2-5	TRBD2	TGTGCCAGCATTGGCGGGGGGGCCCAAGAGACCCAGTACTTC	CASIGGGAQETQYF
-	TRBV27	TRBJ2-1	TRBD2	TGTGCCAGCAGCCCAAGCGGGGGGATTATCAATGAGCAGTTCTTC	CASSPSGGIINEQFF
-	TRBV24-1	TRBJ1-4	-	TGTGCCTCGGCGGCCAGGGATTACGAAAAACTGTTTTTT	CASAARDYEKLFF
-	TRBV6-5	TRBJ2-7	-	TGTGCCAGCAGCCGGGACTCTAGTTGGGAGCAGTACTTC	CASSRDSSWEQYF
-	TRBV7-9	TRBJ2-3	TRBD2	TGTGCCAGCAGCATACGTCGACTAGCGGGGGGATATCCAGATACGCAGTATTTT	CASSIRRLAGGYPDTQYF
-	TRBV9	TRBJ1-2	TRBD1	TGTGCCAGCAGCGTAGCCGGGACAGGGGATAACTATGGCTACACCTTC	CASSVAGTGDNYGYTF
-	TRBV2	TRBJ2-2	-	TGTGCCAGCACTGGAGGGGTGGATGGGGCCGGGGAGCTGTTTTTT	CASTGGVDGAGELFF
-	TRBV7-2	TRBJ2-1	TRBD2	TGTGCCAGCAGCTCCCTCCTACTAGCGGGGGGTACCAATGAGCAGTTCTTC	CASSSLLLAGGTNEQFF
-	TRBV6-5	TRBJ2-7	-	TGTGCCAGCACCTCTCCCGACAGTCCCTACGAGCAGTACTTC	CASTSPDSPYEQYF
-	TRBV12-3/TRBV12-4	TRBJ1-2	-	TGTGCCAGCAGTTTAGGGGCAGGTGGCTACACCTTC	CASSLGAGGYTF
-	TRBV5-4	TRBJ1-1	TRBD1	TGTGCCAGCAGCCCGGACAGGGTGAACACTGAAGCTTTCTTT	CASSPDRVNTEAFF
few	TRBV12-5	TRBJ2-7	-	TGTGCTAGTGGTTTGGCAGGGTGGCCCGAGCAGTACTTC	CASGLAGWPEQYF
-	TRBV4-2	TRBJ1-6	-	TGTGCCAGCAGCCAAGAGGGTGGCAGGGCTTATAATTCACCCCTCCACTTT	CASSQEGGRAYNSPLHF
-	TRBV6-1	TRBJ1-1	-	TGTGCCAGCAGTGAGAATGGGGCTAGGGAAGCTTTCTTT	CASSENGAREAFF
once	TRBV19	TRBJ1-1	-	TGTGCCAGTAGCCTCCGGGATCCCTGGACTGAAGCTTTCTTT	CASSLRDPWTEAFF
-	TRBV5-4	TRBJ2-1	-	TGTGCCAGCAGCAGAGATGTCGAGGAGCAGTTCTTC	CASSRDVEEQFF
-	TRBV3-1/TRBV3-2	TRBJ2-1	TRBD2	TGTGCCAGCAGCCCGGGACTAGATTCCTACAATGAGCAGTTCTTC	CASSPGLDSYNEQFF
once	TRBV11-2	TRBJ1-2	-	TGTGCCAGCAGCTTAGACGGGATCTATGGCTACACCTTC	CASSLDGIYGYTF
once	TRBV5-1	TRBJ1-4	-	TGCGCCAGCAGCTGGGCGCGGGGTGATGAAAAACTGTTTTTT	CASSWARGDEKLFF
-	TRBV10-1	TRBJ1-1	-	TGCGCCAGCAGTACAGGGACCATGAACACTGAAGCTTTCTTT	CASSTGTMNTEAFF
-	TRBV10-1	TRBJ1-5	-	TGCGCCAGCAGTGAGGACACAGTTGAGCCCCAGCATTTT	CASSEDTVEPQHF
few	TRBV6-5	TRBJ1-6	TRBD1	TGTGCCAGCAGTTATTGGGGACAGGGGAGTTCACCCCTCCACTTT	CASSYWGQGSSPLHF
-	TRBV20-1	TRBJ2-5	-	TGCAGTGCTAGTAGCCTAGTGGGAGAGACCCAGTACTTC	CSASSLVGETQYF
-	TRBV18	TRBJ1-3	TRBD1	TGTGCCAGCTCCCGGGGACAGGGCCTCTCTGGAAACACCATATATTTT	CASSRGQGLSGNTIYF
-	TRBV24-1	TRBJ2-5	TRBD2	TGTGCCACCAGTGAGCCGACTAGCGGGGGGTTAGAGACCCAGTACTTC	CATSEPTSGGLETQYF
-	TRBV19	TRBJ1-2	-	TGTGCCAGTAGCCGCAGGGGAGAGGATGGCTACACCTTC	CASSRRGEDGYTF
-	TRBV6-5	TRBJ1-1	-	TGTGCCAGCAGTACCGGACAGTTGCCTGAAGCTTTCTTT	CASSTGQLPEAFF
-	TRBV11-3	TRBJ2-7	-	TGTGCCAGCAGCTTAGATCGGGGGTCTTACGAGCAGTACTTC	CASSLDRGSYEQYF
-	TRBV7-9	TRBJ1-5	TRBD1	TGTGCCAGCAGCTTAGCAGGGGGCCCGAGTCAGCCCCAGCATTTT	CASSLAGGPSQPQHF
-	TRBV27	TRBJ1-1	-	TGTGCCAGCAGTTTAGTTAGGAACACTGAAGCTTTCTTT	CASSLVRNTEAFF
-	TRBV5-4	TRBJ2-2	TRBD1	TGTGCCAGCAGCAACGGACAGGGGGGGACCGGGGAGCTGTTTTTT	CASSNGQGGTGELFF
-	TRBV5-1	TRBJ2-7	TRBD2	TGCGCCAGCAGATCCGGACTAGCGGGGAGCTACGAGCAGTACTTC	CASRSGLAGSYEQYF
-	TRBV5-4	TRBJ1-6	TRBD1	TGTGCCAGCATGACGGGACAGGTCTATTCACCCCTCCACTTT	CASMTGQVYSPLHF
-	TRBV5-4	TRBJ2-7	TRBD1	TGTGCCAGCAGGGCGGACAGGGCGCACGAGCAGTACTTC	CASRADRAHEQYF